The 14 T cell receptor beta chains reported below all come from one sample, sequenced in a study of T cells in Graves' hyperthyroidism and ophthalmopathy. TCR beta CDR3 regions were amplified from RNA. Initially, a first-round RT-PCR of the TCR CDR3 employed the HTBI primer set. TCRdb redid the calling of the multiplex PCR reads with MiXCR, one entry per CDR3 protein. The sample comprises approximately 400,000 distinct CDR3 sequences, around a sixth of which are singletons, and 40% rests with the top ten. Material for sequencing was blood. The receptors come from a man between 18 and 29 years old with Graves' ophthalmopathy.

The chain links TRBV7-8 to TRBJ1-3; D perhaps matches TRBD1 (6 bases). The CDR3 is 15 residues long. CDR1 and CDR2 from the germline V gene are SGHVS and FQNEAQ. The germline V and J ends were trimmed by 2 bases and 4 bases, with 12 bases remaining between them. CDR3: CASSLPGAWGNTIYF. For the CDR3, the DNA is TGTGCCAGCAGCTTACCGGGGGCTTGGGGAAACACCATATATTTT.

The gene calls are TRBV24-1 and TRBJ1-2; D possibly corresponds to TRBD1 (5 bases). V was pared by 2 bases and J by 9 bases, with 15 bases between. CDR1 KGHDR and CDR2 SFDVKD come from the germline V gene. The CDR3 is 14 residues long. CDR3 nucleotide sequence: TGTGCCACCAGTGATTGGGGCCGGGAGGGGAGCTACACCTTC. Translating it yields CATSDWGREGSYTF.

The V and J genes are TRBV14 and TRBJ2-7; D not certain. Trimming removed 0 bases from V and 2 bases from J, with 11 bases in between. This CDR3 comprises 15 residues. Germline lookup yields CDR1 SGHDN and CDR2 FVKESK. In nucleotides, the CDR3 is TGTGCCAGCAGCCAAGATGAGGCCTTGCCCTACGAGCAGTACTTC. Amino acid sequence: CASSQDEALPYEQYF.

In its sample, this clonotype was seen many times. This rearrangement joins TRBV20-1 to TRBJ2-5; D remains ambiguous. This CDR3 has 14 residues. CDR1 and CDR2 from the germline V gene are DFQATT and SNEGSKA (reference sequence). V was shortened by 0 bases and J by 2 bases, with 10 bases between the two germline ends. CDR3 in amino acids: CSARDTAAQETQYF. In DNA form, the CDR3 reads TGCAGTGCTAGAGATACGGCAGCACAAGAGACCCAGTACTTC.

In this sample, this clonotype turned up many times. The chain couples TRBV5-1 to TRBJ1-1, with TRBD1 identical over 7 bases. There are 15 residues in the CDR3. Germline lookup yields CDR1 SGHRS and CDR2 YFSETQ. V lost 6 bases to trimming and J lost 4 bases; unmatched junction nucleotides: 12. CDR3 DNA sequence: TGCGCCAGCACCCCGGGAGGGGGCGGGGGCACTGAAGCTTTCTTT. This encodes CASTPGGGGGTEAFF.

In its sample, this clonotype was seen a few times. CDR3 DNA: TGTGCCAGCAGTTTCCGGGCTACAGGGCGGCCCCAGCATTTT. As protein: CASSFRATGRPQHF. The V and J genes are TRBV27 and TRBJ1-5, with D possibly TRBD1 on 6 matching bases. V was shortened by 3 bases and J by 9 bases, with 15 bases between the two germline ends. The CDR3 consists of 14 residues. The germline V gene has CDR1 MNHEY and CDR2 SMNVEV (reference sequence).

The sample holds a few counts of this clonotype. The gene calls are TRBV29-1 and TRBJ2-7; 11 bases line up with TRBD1. Trimming cost V 7 bases and J 7 bases; bases outside gene matches: 9. Looked up from germline, CDR1 is SQVTM and CDR2 is ANQGSEA. CDR3 length: 13 amino acids. This chain's CDR3 is CSAGGTGGVEQYF. The CDR3 DNA sequence: TGCAGCGCTGGGGGGACAGGGGGAGTTGAGCAGTACTTC.

The sample holds many counts of this clonotype. The rearrangement links TRBV11-2 to TRBJ1-3; D call uncertain. V was clipped by 5 bases and J by 2 bases, with 10 bases between them. The CDR3 extends over 14 amino acids. Germline V gives CDR1 SGHAT, CDR2 FQNNGV. This CDR3 is CASSPGSPGNTIYF. The CDR3 DNA reads TGTGCCAGCAGCCCCGGAAGTCCTGGAAACACCATATATTTT.

This clonotype occurred many times. The chain couples TRBV7-6 to TRBJ1-1; D is unclear. The CDR3 loop spans 15 amino acids. V gave up 0 bases and J gave up 0 bases, with 8 bases separating them. Germline CDR1 reads SGHVS; CDR2 reads FNYEAQ. As DNA, the CDR3 is TGTGCCAGCAGCTTAGCGCTTCACATGAACACTGAAGCTTTCTTT. This sequence encodes CASSLALHMNTEAFF. The full variable domain, completed using reference TRBV7-6 and TRBJ1-1, is GAGVSQSPRYKVTKRGQDVALRCDPISGHVSLYWYRQALGQGPEFLTYFNYEAQQDKSGLPNDRFSAERPEGSISTLTIQRTEQRDSAMYRCASSLALHMNTEAFFGQGTRLTVV.

The chain uses TRBV9 and TRBJ1-2; 8 bases fit TRBD1. V lost 0 bases and J lost 7; bases outside the gene matches: 8. The germline CDR1 and CDR2 sequences are SGDLS and YYNGEE. This CDR3 is built from 15 residues. The CDR3 DNA reads as TGTGCCAGCAGCGTAGAGACAGGGGCTTTCGGTGGCTACACCTTC. Translated: CASSVETGAFGGYTF.

This clonotype appeared many times. This chain links TRBV7-2 with TRBJ1-2; D is unclear. Trimming left V 1 base short and J 0 bases short, with 9 bases between. Germline V gives CDR1 SGHTA, CDR2 FQGNSA. CDR3 length: 15 residues. CDR3 nucleotide sequence: TGTGCCAGCAGCTTAGATCCCACCACTAACTATGGCTACACCTTC. It encodes CASSLDPTTNYGYTF.

This clonotype was seen at least ten times. The rearrangement joins TRBV20-1 to TRBJ1-5; a weak D match, TRBD1 (5 bases). Germline values: CDR1 DFQATT, CDR2 SNEGSKA (reference sequence). Trimming stripped 4 bases from V and 1 base from J, with 14 bases between. The length of the CDR3 is 15 residues. The DNA for the CDR3 is TGCAGTGCTACGACGACTAGGGACAGCAATCAGCCCCAGCATTTT. This encodes CSATTTRDSNQPQHF.

This clonotype was found many times. The chain couples TRBV7-3 to TRBJ2-7, with 9 bases aligning to TRBD2. The junction had 8 bases not matched to a gene; V was cut back by 8 bases and J by 6 bases. Per germline, CDR1 SGHTA and CDR2 FQGTGA. The length of the CDR3 is 13 residues. Here the CDR3 DNA reads TGTGCCAGCGGGGAGGGACTAGCAGGCGAGCAGTACTTC. The encoded protein is CASGEGLAGEQYF.

This sequence joins TRBV5-1 and TRBJ2-7; perhaps D is TRBD1 or TRBD2 (5 bases each). Deletions cut 4 bases from V and 5 bases from J, with 19 bases between. Germline CDR1 is SGHRS and CDR2 is YFSETQ. This CDR3 contains 15 residues. CDR3 coding DNA: TGCGCCAGCAGCCCCGGGACCCACGCGTGGGACGAGCAGTACTTC. This sequence encodes CASSPGTHAWDEQYF.